Presented here are 23 T cell receptor beta chains from one specimen sequenced in a study of blood T cell repertoires in COVID-19. Data came from immunoSEQ multiplex PCR; TCRdb stores just in-frame clones and leaves some out. The sample contains some 150,000 clones, 82% of which appear only once. The specimen sequenced was peripheral blood. Every receptor here comes from a woman in her seventies with acute or convalescent COVID-19.

A note on this clone: The same CDR3 also results from other DNA sequences found in this sample. The chain uses TRBV18 and TRBJ1-5; a possible D gene is TRBD1 (5 bases). The CDR3 is made up of 13 amino acids. The germline CDR1 and CDR2 sequences are KGHSH and LQKENI. The V end was cut by 2 bases, the J end by 4 bases, with 6 bases between. CDR3: CASSPDRNQPQHF. CDR3 DNA sequence: TGTGCCAGCTCACCAGACAGAAATCAGCCCCAGCATTTT. Combining the CDR3 with reference TRBV18 and TRBJ1-5 gives the whole variable domain NAGVMQNPRHLVRRRGQEARLRCSPMKGHSHVYWYRQLPEEGLKFMVYLQKENIIDESGMPKERFSAEFPKEGPSILRIQQVVRGDSAAYFCASSPDRNQPQHFGDGTRLSIL.

The chain uses TRBV10-3 and TRBJ2-7; D perhaps matches TRBD1 (6 bases). The CDR3 spans 15 residues. Between the trimmed V and J ends, which lost 9 bases and 4 bases, there was a span of 22 bases. In germline, CDR1 is ENHRY, CDR2 SYGVKD. The CDR3 loop is CAIAKLTGTTYEQYF. CDR3 coding DNA: TGTGCCATTGCCAAATTAACCGGGACAACTTACGAGCAGTACTTC.

The V gene is TRBV21-1, the J gene TRBJ2-1; the tabulated D call, TRBD2, remains unverified against the DNA. TRBV21-1 is a pseudogene. The CDR3 has 15 residues. This CDR3 reads CASSKTRRGNNEQFF. CDR3 nucleotides: TGTGCCAGCAGCAAAACCCGACGAGGGAACAATGAGCAGTTCTTC.

A single count supports this clone. The CDR3 DNA reads as TGTGCCAGCAGCCAAGAGGGACTCCCCACAGATACGCAGTATTTT. Protein: CASSQEGLPTDTQYF. V usage is TRBV4-2 and J usage is TRBJ2-3; D may be TRBD2 (6 bases). The CDR3 runs to 15 residues. The germline gives CDR1 LGHNA, CDR2 YNFKEQ. The V end lost 0 bases, the J end lost 2 bases, and 9 bases lay between the germline ends.

The J gene is TRBJ1-3, the V gene TRBV19; 11 bases agree with TRBD1. Germline V lookup: CDR1 LNHDA, CDR2 SQIVND (reference sequence). The V and J ends lost 6 bases and 4 bases, in that order; junction bases with no gene match: 8. The CDR3 runs 16 residues. CDR3 sequence: CASSPTGTGGGNTIYF. CDR3 DNA: TGTGCCAGTAGCCCGACCGGGACAGGGGGAGGAAACACCATATATTTT.

The V call is TRBV19, the J call TRBJ2-1; 13 bases map to TRBD2. With 6 bases clipped from V and 9 bases from J, the junction kept 11 bases outside the gene matches. Germline lookup yields CDR1 LNHDA and CDR2 SQIVND (reference sequence). The CDR3 consists of 16 residues. The CDR3 sequence is CASRQTSGRSSGEQFF. The CDR3 coding sequence is TGTGCCAGTAGACAGACTAGCGGGAGGTCCTCTGGTGAGCAGTTCTTC.

The V and J genes are TRBV6-5 and TRBJ1-6; D may be TRBD1 (6 bases). The CDR3 is made up of 14 amino acids. The V and J ends lost 8 bases and 8 bases respectively, with 16 bases between them. From germline, CDR1 is MNHEY and CDR2 SVGAGI. The CDR3 DNA is TGTGCCAGCCGGCGACAGGAATTATATTCACCCCTCCACTTT. Translating it yields CASRRQELYSPLHF.

V is TRBV30 and J is TRBJ1-2; D uncertain. Germline CDR1 and CDR2: GTSNPN and SVGIG (reference sequence). V lost 0 bases to trimming and J lost 2 bases, with 10 bases between them. The CDR3 consists of 14 residues. The CDR3 sequence is CAWSVRAGNYGYTF. The CDR3 DNA is TGTGCCTGGAGTGTAAGGGCGGGGAACTATGGCTACACCTTC. The full variable domain, in which reference TRBV30 and TRBJ1-2 provide the parts outside the CDR3, is SQTIHQWPATLVQPVGSPLSLECTVEGTSNPNLYWYRQAAGRGLQLLFYSVGIGQISSEVPQNLSASRPQDRQFILSSKKLLLSDSGFYLCAWSVRAGNYGYTFGSGTRLTVV.

The V and J genes are TRBV7-2 and TRBJ2-7; weak D call: TRBD1 (6 bases). The CDR3 contains 14 residues. Germline CDR1 reads SGHTA; CDR2 reads FQGNSA. The V gene lost 3 bases and the J gene lost 0 bases, with 9 bases spanning the gap. The CDR3 region has the DNA TGTGCCAGCAGCTTTGACAGGCACTCCTACGAGCAGTACTTC. Residues: CASSFDRHSYEQYF.

Here the CDR3 reads CASSPSTGSSYEQYF. The DNA of the CDR3 is TGCGCCAGCAGCCCTTCTACAGGCAGCTCCTACGAGCAGTACTTC. This chain connects TRBV5-1 to TRBJ2-7; TRBD1 is a possible D gene (5 bases). CDR3 length: 15 residues. Trimming stripped 4 bases from V and 0 bases from J, with 14 bases between. CDR1 is SGHRS and CDR2 is YFSETQ in the germline V gene.

The CDR3 spells CASTPREYNEQFF. CDR3 nucleotide sequence: TGTGCCAGTACCCCTAGGGAGTACAATGAGCAGTTCTTC. The V and J genes are TRBV19 and TRBJ2-1; a weak D match, TRBD2 (5 bases). V was cut by 7 bases and J by 4 bases, with 11 bases left in between. The V gene's germline CDR1 is LNHDA and CDR2 SQIVND (reference sequence). The CDR3 extends over 13 amino acids.

This clone was picked up a small number of times. V and J are TRBV5-6 and TRBJ1-2, with D maybe TRBD1 (5 bases). This CDR3 comprises 13 residues. Germline V gene data show CDR1 as SGHDT and CDR2 as YYEEEE. V dropped 6 bases and J dropped 4 bases, with 13 bases sitting between them. The CDR3: CASTASQGYGYTF. The CDR3 DNA reads TGTGCCAGCACCGCATCCCAGGGCTATGGCTACACCTTC.

The rearrangement joins TRBV28 to TRBJ2-1; D perhaps matches TRBD1 (5 bases). V was clipped by 3 bases and J by 5 bases, with 11 bases between them. The germline CDR1 and CDR2 sequences are MDHEN and SYDVKM. This CDR3 has 14 amino acids. The CDR3, as DNA: TGTGCCAGCAGTTTCCTCCGACAGAACAATGAGCAGTTCTTC. Residues: CASSFLRQNNEQFF.

The chain is built from TRBV15 and TRBJ1-4; 7 bases agree with TRBD1. The CDR3 consists of 15 residues. Trimming cost V 4 bases and J 0 bases; bases outside gene matches: 2. Per the germline V gene, CDR1 is LNHNV and CDR2 is YYDKDF (reference sequence). The CDR3 region has the DNA TGTGCCACCAGCATAACAGGGGCAACTAATGAAAAACTGTTTTTT. Its protein product is CATSITGATNEKLFF.

This clone was found many times. V and J are TRBV7-2 and TRBJ2-1; possible D gene TRBD2, 5 bases. Germline assignment: CDR1 SGHTA and CDR2 FQGNSA. The CDR3 totals 17 residues. Trimming stripped 1 base from V and 0 bases from J, with 13 bases between. CDR3 amino acids: CASSLGAGETSYNEQFF. The CDR3 DNA sequence: TGTGCCAGCAGCTTAGGAGCCGGGGAGACCTCCTACAATGAGCAGTTCTTC.

The rearrangement links TRBV20-1 to TRBJ2-7; 10 nucleotides align to TRBD2. Germline V lookup: CDR1 DFQATT, CDR2 SNEGSKA (reference sequence). This CDR3 spans 17 amino acids. The V and J ends lost 3 bases and 4 bases, in that order; junction bases with no gene match: 15. DNA for the CDR3: TGCAGTGCTAGTGGAACCGCTAGCGGGAGAATTAGGTACGAGCAGTACTTC. Protein: CSASGTASGRIRYEQYF.

The V gene is TRBV3-1 (or the pseudogene TRBV3-2), the J gene TRBJ2-3; TRBD2 aligns across 12 bases. The germline gives CDR1 LGHDT, CDR2 YNNKEL (reference sequence). CDR3 length: 15 residues. Trimming removed 5 bases from V and 7 bases from J; junction bases left unmatched: 7. The CDR3 DNA reads as TGTGCCAGCAGCGATACTAGCGGGAGGATGAATACGCAGTATTTT. Its protein is CASSDTSGRMNTQYF.

This sequence joins TRBV5-1 and TRBJ1-3; D is ambiguous. Trimming took 4 bases from V and 4 from J, leaving 9 bases between them. The CDR3 runs 13 residues. In germline, CDR1 is SGHRS, CDR2 YFSETQ. The CDR3 DNA reads as TGCGCCAGCAGCCCAAACATGGGAAACACCATATATTTT. Protein sequence: CASSPNMGNTIYF.

This sequence joins TRBV7-2 and TRBJ2-2; 7 positions match TRBD1. There are 15 residues in the CDR3. V lost 4 bases to trimming and J lost 7 bases; unmatched junction nucleotides: 9. Germline V gene sequence: CDR1 SGHTA, CDR2 FQGNSA. This chain's CDR3 is CASSSLTGVNGELFF. CDR3 DNA: TGTGCCAGCAGCTCACTAACAGGGGTTAACGGGGAGCTGTTTTTT.

This chain uses TRBV3-1 (or the pseudogene TRBV3-2) with TRBJ2-2; D unclear. CDR1 is LGHDT, CDR2 YNNKEL, per germline (reference sequence). Trimming removed 3 bases at V and 4 bases at J, with 9 bases between. The CDR3 consists of 14 residues. DNA of the CDR3: TGTGCCAGCAGCCAGCAGGCGACCACCGGGGAGCTGTTTTTT. This sequence encodes CASSQQATTGELFF.

This clone appeared once. The V gene is TRBV21-1, the J gene TRBJ1-2; TRBD1, the table's D call, lacks a check against the DNA. TRBV21-1 is flagged as a pseudogene. There are 12 residues in the CDR3. The CDR3 bases are TGTGCCAGCAGCAGACAGGGATGGGGCTACACCTTC. Its translation is CASSRQGWGYTF.

The rearrangement joins TRBV27 to TRBJ2-2; 9 positions match TRBD2. V dropped 4 bases and J dropped 5; count of bases not matched to a gene: 17. CDR3 length equals 19 residues. Germline V CDR1 and CDR2: MNHEY, SMNVEV (reference sequence). The CDR3 DNA reads as TGTGCCAGCAGTTCGCTCCGAGGGGCGGGAGGGCAGAGGACCGGGGAGCTGTTTTTT. Translated: CASSSLRGAGGQRTGELFF.

The genes are TRBV7-6 and TRBJ2-7; a weak D match, TRBD2 (7 bases). Germline CDR1 is SGHVS and CDR2 is FNYEAQ. The CDR3 loop spans 13 amino acids. V dropped 4 bases and J dropped 7 bases, with 14 bases sitting between them. Written as DNA, the CDR3 is TGTGCCAGCAGCTATATGGGGGGGCAAGAGCAGTACTTC. It encodes CASSYMGGQEQYF.